This is a list of T cell receptor beta chains from one sample in a study of CD8 T cells in ankylosing spondylitis. TCRdb passed the 5' RACE reads through MiXCR, listing each CDR3 protein once. The sample has roughly 150,000 distinct CDR3 sequences; 30% to 35% are singletons. Sequencing used synovial fluid, either unsorted or a sorted T cell fraction (not recorded which). The receptor set was obtained from a male donor with ankylosing spondylitis. Both conserved end residues are part of each CDR3. D genes are given only for firm matches. Rows may omit the clone size; those that give it use once, few, many or a size class.

length,D,J,V,size,DNA,CDR3
14,.,TRBJ1-1,TRBV20-1,.,TGCAGTGCTAGTTGGGGGGGCCAGAACACTGAAGCTTTCTTT,CSASWGGQNTEAFF
13,.,TRBJ1-2,TRBV10-3,.,TGTGCCATCAGCGGCCTCCAGGGAGGAGGCTACACCTTC,CAISGLQGGGYTF
13,.,TRBJ2-7,TRBV12-3/TRBV12-4,.,TGTGCCAGCAGTTCAGCCAGCTCCTACGAGCAGTACTTC,CASSSASSYEQYF
11,.,TRBJ2-3,TRBV2,.,TGTGCCAGCAGTGAAGGTCCGACTCAGTATTTT,CASSEGPTQYF
14,.,TRBJ2-3,TRBV4-3,many,TGCGCCAGCAGCCAAGATGTCAGCACAGATACGCAGTATTTT,CASSQDVSTDTQYF
15,.,TRBJ2-1,TRBV6-1,.,TGTGCCAGCAGACCCGGGACCCACTGGACGAATGAGCAGTTCTTC,CASRPGTHWTNEQFF
14,.,TRBJ1-1,TRBV11-2,many,TGTGCCAGCAGCATCGCCGGGTCCCGGTCTGAAGCTTTCTTT,CASSIAGSRSEAFF
12,.,TRBJ1-2,TRBV24-1,many,TGTGCCACCAGTGCCCCAGGATATGGCTACACCTTC,CATSAPGYGYTF
17,TRBD2,TRBJ2-3,TRBV12-3/TRBV12-4,.,TGTGCCAGCAGTTTAGCCGGGGGGGTTAGCATGGCAGATACGCAGTATTTT,CASSLAGGVSMADTQYF
15,.,TRBJ2-7,TRBV10-3,.,TGTGCCATAGGGGTTAATAGGGACCAAACCTACGAGCAGTACTTC,CAIGVNRDQTYEQYF
13,.,TRBJ2-5,TRBV10-3,few,TGTGCCATCAGTGAGGGCTACCAAGAGACCCAGTACTTC,CAISEGYQETQYF
13,TRBD1,TRBJ1-2,TRBV7-3,few,TGTGCCAGCAGCCCTACAGGGGTAGATGGCTACACCTTC,CASSPTGVDGYTF
15,TRBD2,TRBJ2-1,TRBV20-1,.,TGCAGTGCTAGTAGTCGGGGAGGGTCGGTCAATGAGCAGTTCTTC,CSASSRGGSVNEQFF
15,.,TRBJ2-6,TRBV6-1,.,TGTGCCAGCAGTACGACAAGCTCTGGGGCCAACGTCCTGACTTTC,CASSTTSSGANVLTF
16,.,TRBJ2-1,TRBV5-1,few,TGCGCCAGCAGCTTGGATTTGGGGGGGCTGTACAATGAGCAGTTCTTC,CASSLDLGGLYNEQFF
15,TRBD1,TRBJ1-5,TRBV5-1,many,TGCGCCAGCAGCTTGGCTGGACAGGGTGGCCAGCCCCAGCATTTT,CASSLAGQGGQPQHF